The following is a T cell receptor (beta chain) sequence with its context. The specificity of this receptor is unknown. The sample holds no much larger clone one base away, and base qualities are not on file. Whole blood was collected in K2EDTA tubes by collaborating institutions according to the institutions' own protocols. For TCRbeta analysis, collaborators shipped samples in one of three forms: frozen whole blood, isolated PBMCs, or DNA extracted from either of those sample types. The sample is drawn from a study of blood T cell repertoires in COVID-19 (dated by TCRdb to between 2020 and 2021). Notes on the research overall: The collaborator samples originated in the United States, Italy and Spain and spanned the acute and convalescent phases of COVID-19. Subjects who had been exposed to COVID-19, were actively infected with it, or had recovered from it provided the deeply sampled blood TCRbeta repertoires that made up the dataset. Where available, HLA class I and class II types were taken from metadata supplied by the sample provider and were not determined by assay-based typing. The prospective study material was composed of cDNA or gDNA derived from T cells, B-cell-depleted T cells, or PBMCs. A de-identified subject ID, COVID-19 status, age in years and sex were almost always included in the sample metadata. Samples came from the ongoing ImmuneRACE study (first 160 participants) plus 1,254 subjects from 6 global collaborators. The repertoires were released in a freely available public database meant as a resource for research on the immune response to SARS-CoV-2. Paper-wide results and their limitations: The amount of clinical and demographic metadata varied by source and participant and was provided uncurated.

The germline V and J ends show losses of 3 bases and 4 bases respectively, and no gene match explains 7 bases of the junction. Based on the germline V gene (reference sequence), the CDR1 and CDR2 sequences are GTSNPN and SVGIG. From the cysteine up to the phenylalanine, the CDR3 has a length of 14 residues. CDR3 DNA is the only sequence kept; it has 42 bases, read in frame from the first base. TCRbeta CDR3 regions were amplified from genomic DNA by means of the immunoSEQ Assay, a bias-controlled multiplex PCR. The source study handled its data this way. The number of nucleated cells in each sample was estimated by amplification of reference gene primers within the assay. Sequence reads were collapsed and filtered to measure the absolute abundance of every unique TCRbeta CDR3 rearrangement. For each sample, productive Simpson clonality was calculated as the square root of Simpson's diversity index across productive rearrangements. Held by TCRdb, this immuneACCESS table contains in-frame sequences only and omits some clones. Under half of the omission traces to an unresolved V gene where checked; the cause of the rest is unknown. The D gene and trimming were derived from the DNA, and the V and J assignments and clone size from that table. Across this sample there are about 400,000 clones, with around 90% seen only once. The ten largest clonotypes hold under 3% of the sample.

The chain employs TRBV30 and TRBJ2-7, with 9 middle bases fitting TRBD2. The sequence was obtained from a human donor in a cohort sampled during active COVID-19. The sample taken for sequencing was peripheral blood. The DNA sequence reads TGTGCCTGGAGAGTTAGCGGGGGAGGGTACGAGCAGTACTTC. It encodes CAWRVSGGGYEQYF.